This TCR beta chain was obtained from a study of CD8 T cells in ankylosing spondylitis. Whole-study findings and limits: Matched synovial fluid from ankylosing spondylitis patients was reported to be enriched for disease-linked clones. Prior literature has documented some motif variants in synovial fluid and blood from reactive arthritis. Ankylosing spondylitis blood appeared to be characterized by a TCR beta motif of eight highly homologous variants.

The CDR3 is 14 amino acids. Trimming stripped 0 bases from V and 3 bases from J, with 7 bases between. Germline CDR1 SGHRS, CDR2 YFSETQ. Making use of molecular barcodes, quantitative 5'-RACE generated TCR beta libraries. Via MiXCR, TCRdb re-called the 5' RACE reads, giving one row per CDR3 protein. The table has more than 300,000 distinct CDR3 sequences, roughly 8% seen once. This clonotype was observed a few times. Its target is unknown. The genes are TRBV5-1 and TRBJ1-5; D ambiguous. This clonotype was sampled from a male donor with ankylosing spondylitis. The sequenced sample consisted of blood, either unsorted or a sorted T cell fraction (not recorded which). This chain's CDR3 is CASSLDGNNQPQHF. The CDR3, as DNA: TGCGCCAGCAGCTTGGACGGTAACAATCAGCCCCAGCATTTT.